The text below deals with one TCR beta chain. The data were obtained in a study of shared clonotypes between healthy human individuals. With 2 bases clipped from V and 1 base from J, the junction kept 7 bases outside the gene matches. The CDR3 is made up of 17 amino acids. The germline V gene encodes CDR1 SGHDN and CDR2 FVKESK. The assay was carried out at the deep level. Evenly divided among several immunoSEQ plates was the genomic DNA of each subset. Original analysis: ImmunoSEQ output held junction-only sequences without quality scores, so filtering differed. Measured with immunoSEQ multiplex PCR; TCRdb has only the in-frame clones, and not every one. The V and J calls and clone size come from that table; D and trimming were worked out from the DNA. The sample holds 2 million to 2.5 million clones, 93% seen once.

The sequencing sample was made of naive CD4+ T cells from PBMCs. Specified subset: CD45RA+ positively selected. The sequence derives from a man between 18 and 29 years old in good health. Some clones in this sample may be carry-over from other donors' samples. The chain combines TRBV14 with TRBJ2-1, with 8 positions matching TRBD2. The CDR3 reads CASSQRSGRRSYNEQFF. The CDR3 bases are TGTGCCAGCAGCCAACGAAGCGGGAGAAGATCCTACAATGAGCAGTTCTTC.